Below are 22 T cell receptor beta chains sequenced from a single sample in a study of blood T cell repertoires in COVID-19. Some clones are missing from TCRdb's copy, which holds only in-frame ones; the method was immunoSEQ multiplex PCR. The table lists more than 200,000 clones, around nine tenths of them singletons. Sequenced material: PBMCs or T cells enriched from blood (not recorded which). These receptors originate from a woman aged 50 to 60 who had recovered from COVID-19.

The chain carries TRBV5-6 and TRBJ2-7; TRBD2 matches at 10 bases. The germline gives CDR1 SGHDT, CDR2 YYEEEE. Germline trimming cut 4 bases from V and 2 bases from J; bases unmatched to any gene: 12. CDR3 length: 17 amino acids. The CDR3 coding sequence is TGTGCCAGCAGCCTTACTGGCCGAGCGGGAGGGACCTACGAGCAGTACTTC. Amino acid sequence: CASSLTGRAGGTYEQYF.

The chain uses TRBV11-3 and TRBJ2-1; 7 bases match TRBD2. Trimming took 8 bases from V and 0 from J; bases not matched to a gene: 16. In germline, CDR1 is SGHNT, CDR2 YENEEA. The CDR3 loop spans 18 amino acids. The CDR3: CASSSRGVGDISYNEQFF. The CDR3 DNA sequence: TGTGCCAGCTCTTCTCGGGGGGTAGGGGATATCTCCTACAATGAGCAGTTCTTC.

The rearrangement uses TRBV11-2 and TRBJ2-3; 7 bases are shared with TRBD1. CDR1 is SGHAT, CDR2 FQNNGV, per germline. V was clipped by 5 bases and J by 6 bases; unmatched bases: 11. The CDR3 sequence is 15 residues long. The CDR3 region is CASSPDRVTSDTQYF. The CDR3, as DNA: TGTGCCAGCAGCCCTGACAGGGTAACTTCGGATACGCAGTATTTT.

The CDR3 sequence: CASSPVRGYGSYNSPLHF. The CDR3 nucleotides read TGCGCCAGCAGCCCGGTACGGGGGTACGGCTCCTATAATTCACCCCTCCACTTT. This chain connects TRBV5-1 to TRBJ1-6; TRBD1 might be the D (5 bases). Germline CDR1 SGHRS, CDR2 YFSETQ. The CDR3 has 18 residues. Deletions cut 4 bases from V and 0 bases from J, with 17 bases between. Full variable domain (rest looked up from reference TRBV5-1 and TRBJ1-6): KAGVTQTPRYLIKTRGQQVTLSCSPISGHRSVSWYQQTPGQGLQFLFEYFSETQRNKGNFPGRFSGRQFSNSRSEMNVSTLELGDSALYLCASSPVRGYGSYNSPLHFGNGTRLTVT.

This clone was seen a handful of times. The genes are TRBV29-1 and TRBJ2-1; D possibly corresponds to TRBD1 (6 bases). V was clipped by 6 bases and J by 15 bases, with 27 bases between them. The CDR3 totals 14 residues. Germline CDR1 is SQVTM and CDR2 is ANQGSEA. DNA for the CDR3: TGCAGCGTCGGCCAGGGGTTAGACTTTGTTCGTGGGTTCTTC. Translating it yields CSVGQGLDFVRGFF.

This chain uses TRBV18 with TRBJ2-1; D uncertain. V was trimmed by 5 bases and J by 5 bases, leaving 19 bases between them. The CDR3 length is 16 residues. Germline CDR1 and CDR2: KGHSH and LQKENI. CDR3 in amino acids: CASSTESPYHDNEQFF. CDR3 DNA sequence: TGTGCCAGCTCAACCGAGTCTCCATATCACGACAATGAGCAGTTCTTC. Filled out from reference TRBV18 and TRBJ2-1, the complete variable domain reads NAGVMQNPRHLVRRRGQEARLRCSPMKGHSHVYWYRQLPEEGLKFMVYLQKENIIDESGMPKERFSAEFPKEGPSILRIQQVVRGDSAAYFCASSTESPYHDNEQFFGPGTRLTVL.

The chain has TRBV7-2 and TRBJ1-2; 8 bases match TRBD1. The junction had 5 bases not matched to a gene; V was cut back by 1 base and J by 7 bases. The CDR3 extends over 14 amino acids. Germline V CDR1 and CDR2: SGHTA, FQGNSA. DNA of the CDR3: TGTGCCAGCAGCTTAGAAATGGACAGGGCTGGCTACACCTTC. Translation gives CASSLEMDRAGYTF.

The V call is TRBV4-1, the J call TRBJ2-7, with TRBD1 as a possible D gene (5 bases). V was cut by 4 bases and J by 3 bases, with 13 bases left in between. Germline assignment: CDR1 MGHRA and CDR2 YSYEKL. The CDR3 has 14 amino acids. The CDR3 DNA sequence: TGCGCCAGCAGCCGAGACAGTTTTCGCTACGAGCAGTACTTC. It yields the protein CASSRDSFRYEQYF.

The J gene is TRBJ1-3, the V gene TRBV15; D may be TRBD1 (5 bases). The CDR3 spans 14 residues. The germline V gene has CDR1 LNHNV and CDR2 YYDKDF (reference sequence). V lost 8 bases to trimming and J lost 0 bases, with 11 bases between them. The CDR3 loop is CATGADSSGNTIYF. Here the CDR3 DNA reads TGTGCCACCGGGGCAGACTCCTCTGGAAACACCATATATTTT. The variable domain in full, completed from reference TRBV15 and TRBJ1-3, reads DAMVIQNPRYQVTQFGKPVTLSCSQTLNHNVMYWYQQKSSQAPKLLFHYYDKDFNNEADTPDNFQSRRPNTSFCFLDIRSPGLGDTAMYLCATGADSSGNTIYFGEGSWLTVV.

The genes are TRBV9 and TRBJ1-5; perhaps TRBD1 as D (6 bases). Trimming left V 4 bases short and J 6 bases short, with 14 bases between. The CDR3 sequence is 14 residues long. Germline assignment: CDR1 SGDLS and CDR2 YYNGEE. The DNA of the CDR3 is TGTGCCAGCAGCCCCGGGAGGGGGAGTCAGCCCCAGCATTTT. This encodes CASSPGRGSQPQHF. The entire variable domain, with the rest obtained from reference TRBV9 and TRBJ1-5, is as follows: DSGVTQTPKHLITATGQRVTLRCSPRSGDLSVYWYQQSLDQGLQFLIQYYNGEERAKGNILERFSAQQFPDLHSELNLSSLELGDSALYFCASSPGRGSQPQHFGDGTRLSIL.

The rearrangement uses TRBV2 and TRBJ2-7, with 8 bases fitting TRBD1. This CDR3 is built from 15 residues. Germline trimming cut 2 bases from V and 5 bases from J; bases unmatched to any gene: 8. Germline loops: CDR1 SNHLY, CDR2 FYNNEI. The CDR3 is CASSEIVGQGDEQYF. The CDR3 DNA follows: TGTGCCAGCAGTGAAATAGTCGGACAGGGCGACGAGCAGTACTTC.

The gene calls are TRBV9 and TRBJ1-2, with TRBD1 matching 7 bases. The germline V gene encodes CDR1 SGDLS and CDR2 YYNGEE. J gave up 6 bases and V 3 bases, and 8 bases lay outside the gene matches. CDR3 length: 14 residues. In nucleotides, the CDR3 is TGTGCCAGCAGCGCCCGTGACAGGGCGGATGGCTACACCTTC. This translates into CASSARDRADGYTF.

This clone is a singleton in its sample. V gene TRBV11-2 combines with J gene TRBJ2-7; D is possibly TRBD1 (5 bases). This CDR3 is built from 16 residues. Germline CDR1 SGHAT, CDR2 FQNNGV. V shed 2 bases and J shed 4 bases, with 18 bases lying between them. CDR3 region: CASSLNGHSTVYEQYF. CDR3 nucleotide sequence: TGTGCCAGCAGCTTAAATGGACACAGTACTGTATACGAGCAGTACTTC.

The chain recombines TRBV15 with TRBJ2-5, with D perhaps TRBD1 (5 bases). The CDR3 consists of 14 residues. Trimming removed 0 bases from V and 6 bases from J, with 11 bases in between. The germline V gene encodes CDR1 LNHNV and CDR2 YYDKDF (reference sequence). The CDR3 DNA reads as TGTGCCACCAGCAGAGAAGCGACAGCCAAGACCCAGTACTTC. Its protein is CATSREATAKTQYF.

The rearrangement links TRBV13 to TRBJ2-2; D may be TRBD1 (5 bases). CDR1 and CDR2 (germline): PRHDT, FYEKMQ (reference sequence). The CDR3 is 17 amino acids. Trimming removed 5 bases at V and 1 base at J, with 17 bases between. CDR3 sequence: CASSPGWGGRNTGELFF. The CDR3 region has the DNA TGTGCCAGCAGCCCTGGCTGGGGCGGTCGGAACACCGGGGAGCTGTTTTTT.

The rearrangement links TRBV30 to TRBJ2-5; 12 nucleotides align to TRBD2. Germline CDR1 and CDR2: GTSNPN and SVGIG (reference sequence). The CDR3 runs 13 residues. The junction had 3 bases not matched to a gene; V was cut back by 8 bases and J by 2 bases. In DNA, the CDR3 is TGTGCCGGAGGACTAGCGGGGCAAGAGACCCAGTACTTC. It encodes CAGGLAGQETQYF.

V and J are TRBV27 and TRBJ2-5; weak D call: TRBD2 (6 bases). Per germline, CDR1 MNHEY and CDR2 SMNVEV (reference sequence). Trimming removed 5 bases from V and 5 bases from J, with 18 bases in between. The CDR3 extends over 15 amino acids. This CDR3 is CASSPLGLLGETQYF. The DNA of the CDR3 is TGTGCCAGCAGTCCACTGGGACTCTTAGGTGAGACCCAGTACTTC.

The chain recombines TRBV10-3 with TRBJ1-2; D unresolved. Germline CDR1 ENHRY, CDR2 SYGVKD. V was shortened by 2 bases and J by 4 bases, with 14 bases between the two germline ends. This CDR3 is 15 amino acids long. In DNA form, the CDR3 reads TGTGCCATCAGTGAGCTAGGGCGGAGGGTCTATGGCTACACCTTC. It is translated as CAISELGRRVYGYTF.

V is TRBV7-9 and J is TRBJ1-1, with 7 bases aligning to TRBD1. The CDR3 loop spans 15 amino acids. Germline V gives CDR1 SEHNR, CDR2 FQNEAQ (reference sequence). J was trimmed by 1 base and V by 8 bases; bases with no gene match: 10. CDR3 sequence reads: CASGNRGQGNTEAFF. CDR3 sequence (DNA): TGTGCCAGCGGAAACAGGGGTCAAGGGAACACTGAAGCTTTCTTT. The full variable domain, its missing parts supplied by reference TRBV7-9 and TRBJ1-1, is DTGVSQNPRHKITKRGQNVTFRCDPISEHNRLYWYRQTLGQGPEFLTYFQNEAQLEKSRLLSDRFSAERPKGSFSTLEIQRTEQGDSAMYLCASGNRGQGNTEAFFGQGTRLTVV.

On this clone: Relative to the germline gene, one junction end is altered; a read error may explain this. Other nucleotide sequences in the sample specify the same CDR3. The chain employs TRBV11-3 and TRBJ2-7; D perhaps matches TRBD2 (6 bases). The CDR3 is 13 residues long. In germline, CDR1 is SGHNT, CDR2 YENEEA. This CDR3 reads CASSLDGGAEQYF. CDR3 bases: TGTGCCAGCAGCTTAGATGGAGGGGCCGAGCAATACTTC.

The chain's CDR3 is CASSTEVFETQYF. The CDR3 DNA reads TGTGCCAGCAGCACGGAGGTCTTTGAGACCCAGTACTTC. The chain combines TRBV7-3 with TRBJ2-5; the D gene is possibly TRBD2 (5 bases). V lost 5 bases and J 5 bases, leaving 12 bases between the germline ends. Germline assignment: CDR1 SGHTA and CDR2 FQGTGA. CDR3 length: 13 amino acids.

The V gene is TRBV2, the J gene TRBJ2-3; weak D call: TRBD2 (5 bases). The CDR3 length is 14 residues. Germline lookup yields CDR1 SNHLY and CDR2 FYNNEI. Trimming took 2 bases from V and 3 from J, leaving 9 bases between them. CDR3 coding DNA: TGTGCCAGCAGTGAACTTAGCGAGACAGATACGCAGTATTTT. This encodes CASSELSETDTQYF.